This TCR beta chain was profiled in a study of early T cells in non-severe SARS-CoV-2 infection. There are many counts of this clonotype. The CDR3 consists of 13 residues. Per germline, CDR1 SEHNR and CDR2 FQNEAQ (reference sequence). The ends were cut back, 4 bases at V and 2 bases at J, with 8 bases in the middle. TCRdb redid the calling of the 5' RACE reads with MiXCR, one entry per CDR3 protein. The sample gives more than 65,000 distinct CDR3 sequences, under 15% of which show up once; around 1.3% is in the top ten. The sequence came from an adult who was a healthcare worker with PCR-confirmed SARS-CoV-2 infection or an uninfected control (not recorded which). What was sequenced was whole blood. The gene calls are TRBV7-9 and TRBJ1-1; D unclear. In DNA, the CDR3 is TGTGCCAGCAGCTCTCTCGAAAACACTGAAGCTTTCTTT. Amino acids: CASSSLENTEAFF.